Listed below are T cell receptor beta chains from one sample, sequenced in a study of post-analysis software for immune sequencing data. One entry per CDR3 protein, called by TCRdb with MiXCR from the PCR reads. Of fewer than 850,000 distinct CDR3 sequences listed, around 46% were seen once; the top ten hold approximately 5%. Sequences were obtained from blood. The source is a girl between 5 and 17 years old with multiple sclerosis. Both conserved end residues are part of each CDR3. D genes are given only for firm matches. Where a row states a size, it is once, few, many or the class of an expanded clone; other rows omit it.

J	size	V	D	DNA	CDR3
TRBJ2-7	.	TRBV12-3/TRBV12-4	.	TGTGCCAGTACTCCTGGTGGGTCGGGCGAGCAGTACTTC	CASTPGGSGEQYF
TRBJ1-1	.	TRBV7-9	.	TGTGCCAGCAGGGCTACTCCCAACACTGAAGCTTTCTTT	CASRATPNTEAFF
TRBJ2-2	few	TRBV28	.	TGTGCCAGCATCCTGGAGGGCACCGGGGAGCTGTTTTTT	CASILEGTGELFF
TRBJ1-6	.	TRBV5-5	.	TGTGCCAGCAGCTTGGCGGCAAGAAATTCACCCCCCCACTTT	CASSLAARNSPPHF
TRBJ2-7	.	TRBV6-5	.	TGTGCCAGCAGTTACTCGTTCCTGGGACCACGCACCTACGAGCAGTACTTC	CASSYSFLGPRTYEQYF
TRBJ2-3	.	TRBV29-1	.	TGCAGCGTTGAAGACCCCCATTTGGGAAGATTGACAGATACGCAGTATTTT	CSVEDPHLGRLTDTQYF
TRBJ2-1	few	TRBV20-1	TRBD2	TGCAGTGCTAGAGGGGTTGTTAGCGGGAACAATGAGCAGTTCTTC	CSARGVVSGNNEQFF
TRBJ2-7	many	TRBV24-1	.	TGTGCCACCAGTGATTCCTACTACGAGCAGTACTTC	CATSDSYYEQYF
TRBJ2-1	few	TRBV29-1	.	TGCAGCGTGGCCGGGAGGCAGGGGGCTGGGAATGAGCAGTTCTTC	CSVAGRQGAGNEQFF
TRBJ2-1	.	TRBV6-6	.	TGTGCCAGCAGTCCCGGCGCCTACAGCTCCTACAATGAGCAGTTCTTC	CASSPGAYSSYNEQFF
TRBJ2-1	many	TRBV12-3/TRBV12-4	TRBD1	TGTGCCAGCAGTTTTTCCGGGACAGGGGGAGGGGATGAGCAGTTCTTC	CASSFSGTGGGDEQFF
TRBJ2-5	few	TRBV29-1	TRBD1	TGCAGCGGCGGACAGGTCCCCCGGGAGACCCAGTACTTC	CSGGQVPRETQYF
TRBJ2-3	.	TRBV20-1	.	TGCAGTGCTAGAGATCCAGGGGGGAGGAGCACAGATATGCAGTATTTT	CSARDPGGRSTDMQYF
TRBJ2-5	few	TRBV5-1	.	TGCGCCAGCAACCCATGGGGCTCTCGCCAAGAGACCCAGTACTTC	CASNPWGSRQETQYF
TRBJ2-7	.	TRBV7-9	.	TGTGCCAGCAGCTACCGGAGGGACACCTCCTACGAGCAGTACTTC	CASSYRRDTSYEQYF
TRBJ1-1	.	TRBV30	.	TGTGCCTGGAGTGTTTCGGCGGAGGGTGGCGCTTTCTTT	CAWSVSAEGGAFF
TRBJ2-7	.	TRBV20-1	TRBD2	TGCAGTGCTAGATCCGGACTAGTCAGCGCCTACGAGCAGTACTTC	CSARSGLVSAYEQYF
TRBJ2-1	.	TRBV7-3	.	TGTGCCAGCAACTTAAAAGGGGCGGATGAGCAGTTCTTC	CASNLKGADEQFF
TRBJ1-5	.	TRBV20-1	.	TGCAGTGCTAGAGTCCCCAGGAACAATCAGCCCCAGCATTTT	CSARVPRNNQPQHF
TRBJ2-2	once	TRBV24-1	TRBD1	TGTGCCACCAGTGATTTTGGACAGGACGGGGAGCTGTTTTTT	CATSDFGQDGELFF
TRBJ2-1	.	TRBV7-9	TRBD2	TGTGCCAGCAGCTTCCGAGCGGGAGTATCCAATGAGCAGTTCTTC	CASSFRAGVSNEQFF
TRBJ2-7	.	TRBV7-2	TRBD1	TGTGCCAGCAGTGCCGAGGGGGCTTGGGGAACCTACGAGCAGTACTTC	CASSAEGAWGTYEQYF
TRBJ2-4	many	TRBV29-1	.	TGCAGCGTTGGGGGAGGGGACAGTGCCAAAAACATTCAGTACTTC	CSVGGGDSAKNIQYF
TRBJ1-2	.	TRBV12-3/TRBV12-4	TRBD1	TGTGCCAGCAGCTCCTTCACAGGACAGGATGGCTACACCTTC	CASSSFTGQDGYTF
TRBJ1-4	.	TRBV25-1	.	TGTGCCAGCAGTGGCAGGGACGGTCCAAATGAAAAACTGTTTTTT	CASSGRDGPNEKLFF
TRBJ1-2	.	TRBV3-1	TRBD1	TGTGCCAGCAGCAACCGGGACAGGGGGGTCTATGGCTACACCTTC	CASSNRDRGVYGYTF
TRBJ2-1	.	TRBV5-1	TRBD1	TGCGCCAGCAGCCCCACCCCGGGACAGGGCCTTAATGAGCAGTTCTTC	CASSPTPGQGLNEQFF
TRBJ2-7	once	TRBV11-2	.	TGTGCCAGCAGCCCAATAGCGCGAACCTCTTCCTACGAGCAGTACTTC	CASSPIARTSSYEQYF
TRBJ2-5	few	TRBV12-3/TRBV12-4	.	TGTGCCAGCAGAAACACGGAGACCCAGTACTTC	CASRNTETQYF